Each of the 17 T cell receptor beta chains below was sequenced from the same sample in a study of blood T cell repertoires in COVID-19. Sequencing used immunoSEQ multiplex PCR; TCRdb keeps in-frame clones, though not all of them. The repertoire holds tens of thousands of clones, with about 80% as singletons. The sample was peripheral blood. The origin of the receptors is a woman aged 55 to 70 with acute or convalescent COVID-19.

The V and J genes are TRBV30 and TRBJ2-7; a weak D match, TRBD1 (5 bases). Germline CDR1 reads GTSNPN; CDR2 reads SVGIG (reference sequence). The CDR3 is made up of 11 amino acids. CDR3 nucleotide sequence: TGTGCTATGGACATTGCCTACGAGCAGTACTTC. It encodes CAMDIAYEQYF.

This chain links TRBV15 with TRBJ2-1, with a tentative D call TRBD2 (5 bases). V lost 0 bases and J lost 3, with 6 bases in between. The CDR3 is 14 amino acids. Germline V CDR1 and CDR2: LNHNV, YYDKDF (reference sequence). Here the CDR3 reads CATSRDGDYNEQFF. As DNA, the CDR3 is TGTGCCACCAGCAGAGACGGGGACTACAATGAGCAGTTCTTC.

The chain uses TRBV3-1 (or the pseudogene TRBV3-2) and TRBJ2-3, with D uncertain. V dropped 0 bases and J dropped 4 bases, with 5 bases sitting between them. This CDR3 comprises 13 residues. The germline V gene has CDR1 LGHDT and CDR2 YNNKEL (reference sequence). CDR3 in amino acids: CASSQDSPDTQYF. In DNA form, the CDR3 reads TGTGCCAGCAGCCAAGATAGCCCAGATACGCAGTATTTT.

The chain links TRBV6-5 to TRBJ2-1; TRBD1 aligns across 9 bases. CDR3 length equals 13 residues. With V trimmed by 5 bases and J by 6 bases, 2 bases remained unmatched. Germline V gene data show CDR1 as MNHEY and CDR2 as SVGAGI. This chain's CDR3 is CASSRDRVNEQFF. The CDR3 DNA reads TGTGCCAGCAGTCGGGACAGGGTCAATGAGCAGTTCTTC.

The rearrangement links TRBV25-1 to TRBJ2-2, with 10 bases identical to TRBD1. This CDR3 has 15 residues. J gave up 3 bases and V 6 bases, and 4 bases lay outside the gene matches. Germline CDR1 MGHDK, CDR2 SYGVNS. CDR3 nucleotides: TGTGCCAGCAGGGAGGGGACAGGGGACACCGGGGAGCTGTTTTTT. Residues: CASREGTGDTGELFF. Supplemented by reference TRBV25-1 and TRBJ2-2, the full variable domain reads EADIYQTPRYLVIGTGKKITLECSQTMGHDKMYWYQQDPGMELHLIHYSYGVNSTEKGDLSSESTVSRIRTEHFPLTLESARPSHTSQYLCASREGTGDTGELFFGEGSRLTVL.

The chain has TRBV6-2 or TRBV6-3 and TRBJ2-7; 8 bases are shared with TRBD1. The CDR3 has 14 residues. Germline V lookup: CDR1 MNHEY, CDR2 SVGEGT. V shed 7 bases, J shed 4 bases, and the junction held 9 bases outside the gene matches. CDR3 protein: CASTPRTGSYEQYF. The CDR3 bases are TGTGCCAGCACCCCAAGGACAGGGTCGTACGAGCAGTACTTC.

The chain carries TRBV5-1 and TRBJ2-1, with 12 bases aligning to TRBD2. Trimming removed 2 bases from V and 7 bases from J; junction bases left unmatched: 10. This CDR3 has 17 amino acids. Per germline, CDR1 SGHRS and CDR2 YFSETQ. The CDR3 loop reads CASSFEGLAGYTNEQFF. CDR3 sequence (DNA): TGCGCCAGCAGCTTCGAAGGACTAGCGGGGTATACGAATGAGCAGTTCTTC.

The chain has TRBV19 and TRBJ1-5; D gene unclear. The CDR3 consists of 14 residues. Germline CDR1 and CDR2: LNHDA and SQIVND (reference sequence). V was clipped by 5 bases and J by 1 base, with 9 bases between them. DNA for the CDR3: TGTGCCAGTAGTCGAGGCGGCAGCAATCAGCCCCAGCATTTT. This translates into CASSRGGSNQPQHF.

The chain couples TRBV15 to TRBJ2-7, with a tentative D call TRBD1 (6 bases). V was clipped by 5 bases and J by 2 bases, with 13 bases between them. The CDR3 consists of 14 residues. Germline V gene lookup returns CDR1 LNHNV and CDR2 YYDKDF (reference sequence). Here the CDR3 reads CATSLGQGPYEQYF. For the CDR3, the DNA is TGTGCCACCAGCCTCGGGCAGGGGCCCTACGAGCAGTACTTC.

The chain has TRBV6-1 and TRBJ1-6; no clear D. CDR1 is MNHNS and CDR2 is SASEGT in the germline V gene. V was cut by 3 bases and J by 0 bases, with 9 bases left in between. This CDR3 has 16 amino acids. DNA for the CDR3: TGTGCCAGCAGTGATACACGGAGCTCCTATAATTCACCCCTCCACTTT. Amino acids: CASSDTRSSYNSPLHF.

The genes are TRBV25-1 and TRBJ2-2; the D is unclear. CDR1 is MGHDK and CDR2 is SYGVNS in the germline V gene. V lost 4 bases, J lost 1 base, and 10 bases lay in between. This CDR3 spans 15 amino acids. The CDR3 nucleotides read TGTGCCAGCAGTGGAGGTAACAAGAACACCGGGGAGCTGTTTTTT. This encodes CASSGGNKNTGELFF.

The rearrangement uses TRBV11-2 and TRBJ1-2; 8 positions agree with TRBD1. Germline lookup yields CDR1 SGHAT and CDR2 FQNNGV. The CDR3 covers 15 residues. J lost 7 bases, V lost 3 bases, and 10 bases had no gene match. The CDR3 nucleotides read TGTGCCAGCAGCTTTAAGACAGGGGAGAGCACTGGCTACACCTTC. Translating it yields CASSFKTGESTGYTF.

The J gene is TRBJ1-2, the V gene TRBV3-1 (or the pseudogene TRBV3-2); 8 bases match TRBD1. This CDR3 spans 15 amino acids. Losses at the gene ends were 4 bases for V and 8 bases for J; bases not matched to a gene: 12. Germline CDR1 reads LGHDT; CDR2 reads YNNKEL (reference sequence). Written as DNA, the CDR3 is TGTGCCAGCAGCCTTCTGGACAGGGCCTCCGGGGGCTACACCTTC. Its protein is CASSLLDRASGGYTF.

The gene calls are TRBV19 and TRBJ2-3, with D possibly matching TRBD1 (6 bases). The CDR3 loop spans 19 amino acids. Germline lookup yields CDR1 LNHDA and CDR2 SQIVND (reference sequence). V was trimmed by 4 bases and J by 6 bases, leaving 29 bases between them. CDR3: CASSTPRKSNREQADTQYF. The DNA for the CDR3 is TGTGCCAGTAGTACCCCGAGGAAATCCAACAGGGAACAGGCCGATACGCAGTATTTT.

The chain joins TRBV11-2 to TRBJ2-7; 10 bases match TRBD1. The CDR3 is 15 amino acids. V shed 5 bases and J 0 bases; nucleotides not matched to a gene: 4. The germline CDR1 and CDR2 sequences are SGHAT and FQNNGV. CDR3 sequence reads: CASSTGTGDSYEQYF. DNA of the CDR3: TGTGCCAGCAGCACCGGGACAGGGGACTCCTACGAGCAGTACTTC. The full variable domain, its missing parts supplied by reference TRBV11-2 and TRBJ2-7, is EAGVAQSPRYKIIEKRQSVAFWCNPISGHATLYWYQQILGQGPKLLIQFQNNGVVDDSQLPKDRFSAERLKGVDSTLKIQPAKLEDSAVYLCASSTGTGDSYEQYFGPGTRLTVT.

The V gene is TRBV19, the J gene TRBJ2-3, with 9 bases that match TRBD1. Germline assignment: CDR1 LNHDA and CDR2 SQIVND (reference sequence). The junction had 3 bases not matched to a gene; V was cut back by 8 bases and J by 0 bases. The CDR3 sequence is 14 residues long. The CDR3 sequence is CASSDRGSTDTQYF. The CDR3 coding sequence is TGTGCCAGTTCGGACAGGGGAAGCACAGATACGCAGTATTTT.

The gene calls are TRBV19 and TRBJ2-7; 9 bases map to TRBD2. Looked up from germline, CDR1 is LNHDA and CDR2 is SQIVND (reference sequence). With V trimmed by 6 bases and J by 6 bases, 9 bases remained unmatched. This CDR3 comprises 14 residues. In DNA, the CDR3 is TGTGCCAGTAGGCGCGGGGGGGCCCTCAGCGAGCAGTACTTC. Its protein is CASRRGGALSEQYF. Full variable domain (remainder filled in from reference TRBV19 and TRBJ2-7): DGGITQSPKYLFRKEGQNVTLSCEQNLNHDAMYWYRQDPGQGLRLIYYSQIVNDFQKGDIAEGYSVSREKKESFPLTVTSAQKNPTAFYLCASRRGGALSEQYFGPGTRLTVT.